Sequencing of this T cell receptor (beta chain) was carried out in a study of shared clonotypes between healthy human individuals. Profiled with immunoSEQ multiplex PCR; TCRdb holds only in-frame clones, not every one. Of 2,500,000 or so clones listed, approximately 90% are singletons. Trimming pared 4 bases from V and 7 bases from J, leaving 23 bases between. Germline CDR1 SGHRS, CDR2 YFSETQ. CDR3 length: 17 residues. The sample was naive CD4+ T cells sorted from blood. The subset is: CD45RA+ positively selected. V gene TRBV5-1 combines with J gene TRBJ2-2; perhaps D is TRBD1 or TRBD2 (6 bases each). The receptor was derived from a man between 18 and 29 years old in good health. In DNA, the CDR3 is TGCGCCAGCAGCCCGGGGGCAGGTTGGCCTCAAGGCGGGGAGCTGTTTTTT. As protein: CASSPGAGWPQGGELFF.